One and the same sample provided the 8 T cell receptor beta chains below, sequenced in a study of blood T cell repertoires in COVID-19 (dated by TCRdb to about 2020). The library relied on the immunoSEQ multiplex PCR assay. TCRdb carries this immuneACCESS record with in-frame sequences only. Its versions omit some clonotypes, under half of them owing to an unresolved V gene in the studies checked, with the rest unexplained. Here the sample has roughly 63,000 clones; approximately 92% occur a single time. The ten largest clones represent 8.2% of the sample. Material for sequencing was peripheral blood. The source is a man in his forties or fifties with active COVID-19.

J is TRBJ2-7 and V is TRBV4-1; 10 bases agree with TRBD2. This CDR3 spans 15 amino acids. Germline V gene sequence: CDR1 MGHRA, CDR2 YSYEKL. The V segment lost 8 bases and the J segment 2 bases; nucleotides outside the gene matches: 9. The CDR3 nucleotides read TGCGCCAGCGCCTTAGCGGGGGGTCCAACCTACGAGCAGTACTTC. Its translation is CASALAGGPTYEQYF.

A single count supports this clone. The rearrangement joins TRBV5-1 to TRBJ2-1; 8 bases are a match to TRBD2. This CDR3 spans 15 amino acids. Germline V CDR1 and CDR2: SGHRS, YFSETQ. The V and J ends lost 3 bases and 4 bases, in that order; junction bases with no gene match: 6. In DNA, the CDR3 is TGCGCCAGCAGCTCCACGGGGGGGGTTTACAATGAGCAGTTCTTC. It yields the protein CASSSTGGVYNEQFF. Full variable domain (outside the CDR3, taken from reference TRBV5-1 and TRBJ2-1): KAGVTQTPRYLIKTRGQQVTLSCSPISGHRSVSWYQQTPGQGLQFLFEYFSETQRNKGNFPGRFSGRQFSNSRSEMNVSTLELGDSALYLCASSSTGGVYNEQFFGPGTRLTVL.

In nucleotides, the CDR3 is TGCGCCAGCAGGCAACCGGGAGGGGGGACTGAAGCTTTCTTT. This gives the protein CASRQPGGGTEAFF. This chain joins TRBV4-1 and TRBJ1-1, with D tentatively TRBD1 (6 bases). Trimming left V 6 bases short and J 5 bases short, with 16 bases between. Germline V lookup: CDR1 MGHRA, CDR2 YSYEKL. This CDR3 has 14 residues.

The V call is TRBV2, the J call TRBJ2-2; 9 bases line up with TRBD2. CDR3 size: 16 residues. Germline assignment: CDR1 SNHLY and CDR2 FYNNEI. J gave up 7 bases and V 2 bases, and 8 bases lay outside the gene matches. This CDR3 reads CASSESLAGRGGELFF. CDR3 nucleotides: TGTGCCAGCAGTGAAAGCCTAGCGGGGAGGGGCGGGGAGCTGTTTTTT.

This clone was observed once. Its ends do not fully match the called genes, so a read error is possible. The rearrangement uses TRBV12-3 or TRBV12-4 and TRBJ1-3, with D hard to call. The CDR3 runs to 11 residues. Here the CDR3 DNA reads TGTGCCAGCAGTTTTGGGCAGGCCCTTAATTTT. Protein product: CASSFGQALNF.

The chain employs TRBV18 and TRBJ1-1; a possible D gene is TRBD1 (5 bases). Germline V gene data show CDR1 as KGHSH and CDR2 as LQKENI. V gave up 0 bases and J gave up 6 bases, with 11 bases separating them. CDR3 length equals 14 residues. The CDR3 nucleotides are TGTGCCAGCTCACCACCAGGGGTTGGTGCTGAAGCTTTCTTT. It codes for CASSPPGVGAEAFF.

The rearrangement uses TRBV12-3 or TRBV12-4 and TRBJ2-1, with TRBD1 as a possible D gene (6 bases). The CDR3 spans 13 residues. V was shortened by 4 bases and J by 5 bases, with 9 bases between the two germline ends. CDR3 nucleotides: TGTGCCAGCAGTTGGGGGCGTAACAATGAGCAGTTCTTC. The encoded protein is CASSWGRNNEQFF.

The V and J genes are TRBV19 and TRBJ2-5; D is possibly TRBD2 (6 bases). The CDR3 is 14 amino acids. Trimming shortened V by 3 bases and J by 9 bases, and 17 bases separated the two germline ends. The germline V gene has CDR1 LNHDA and CDR2 SQIVND (reference sequence). The CDR3 DNA follows: TGTGCCAGTAGTATTGGGCCCCGGGGCGGGGCCCAGTACTTC. Amino acid sequence: CASSIGPRGGAQYF. Full variable domain (outside the CDR3, taken from reference TRBV19 and TRBJ2-5): DGGITQSPKYLFRKEGQNVTLSCEQNLNHDAMYWYRQDPGQGLRLIYYSQIVNDFQKGDIAEGYSVSREKKESFPLTVTSAQKNPTAFYLCASSIGPRGGAQYFGPGTRLLVL.